This T cell receptor beta chain stems from a study of response to subunit inactivated influenza vaccine. This clonotype was detected ten times or more. The antigen is not known. Trimming left V 1 base short and J 6 bases short, with 6 bases between. CDR1 and CDR2 from the germline V gene are LNHNV and YYDKDF (reference sequence). This CDR3 has 12 residues. General study findings and limits: A suggestion made by the authors is that each seasonal influenza vaccination recruits few new T cells.

TCRdb re-called the RT-PCR reads through MiXCR, storing one row per CDR3 protein. Of a few hundred thousand distinct CDR3 sequences listed, approximately 7.8% were seen once; the top ten hold around 13%. This sequence joins TRBV15 and TRBJ1-1, with D perhaps matching TRBD1 (5 bases). This receptor was obtained from a man aged 50 to 69 who received an inactivated influenza vaccine. The sequencing here drew on PBMCs from blood, taken around 25 months after vaccination. The DNA of the CDR3 is TGTGCCACCAGCAGAGGGGGCTCTGAAGCTTTCTTT. This gives the protein CATSRGGSEAFF.